This T cell receptor beta chain originates from a study of shared clonotypes between healthy human individuals. Study-level results: Clonotypes not shared had lower generation probabilities than those common to all four donors. Despite large depth, sorted-subset datasets appeared incompletely sequenced.

Notes on this clone: Its antigen is as yet unknown. This specimen includes other DNA sequences encoding the same CDR3.

CDR1 and CDR2 from the germline V gene are MNHEY and SMNVEV (reference sequence). This CDR3 is built from 13 residues. The ends were cut back, 3 bases at V and 5 bases at J, with 10 bases in the middle. Profiling relied on immunoSEQ multiplex PCR, and the TCRdb table lists in-frame clones only, not all of them. The sample lists roughly 1,500,000 clones, 95% to 99% occurring once. This clonotype originated in a man under 40 in good health. Sequenced material: naive CD4+ T cells sorted from blood. As for subset: CD45RA+ positively selected. The V and J genes are TRBV27 and TRBJ2-5; TRBD1 or TRBD2 may be the D gene (6 bases each). The CDR3 DNA follows: TGTGCCAGCAGTTTTTTAGGGGGGGAGACCCAGTACTTC. Translating it yields CASSFLGGETQYF.